The 30 T cell receptor beta chains below were found in one sample sequenced in a study of PD-1 blockade in mismatch repair-deficient tumors. The table came from immunoSEQ multiplex PCR; TCRdb's copy has only in-frame clones and leaves some out. The table has under 50,000 clones, around four fifths seen once. The sample in question was PBMCs, obtained approximately 41 weeks after starting pembrolizumab. These receptors were obtained from an adult with mismatch repair-deficient cancer.

This clone occurred a few times. The V call is TRBV7-9, the J call TRBJ2-7, with 8 bases matching TRBD2. The trim removed 5 bases at V and 4 bases at J, leaving 10 bases unmatched. The CDR3 covers 15 residues. Looked up from germline, CDR1 is SEHNR and CDR2 is FQNEAQ (reference sequence). The CDR3 sequence is CASSLTGLVGYEQYF. CDR3 DNA sequence: TGTGCCAGCAGCCTGACGGGACTAGTGGGGTACGAGCAGTACTTC.

A remark on this clone: The junction differs from germline at one of its ends, possibly a read error. The gene calls are TRBV28 and TRBJ2-5, with TRBD2 matching over 13 bases. The CDR3 has 15 amino acids. Per germline, CDR1 MDHEN and CDR2 SYDVKM. This CDR3 reads CQTGTSGTSGETQYF. CDR3 sequence (DNA): TGCCAAACCGGGACTAGCGGGACCTCGGGGGAGACCCAGTACTTC. The full variable domain, its missing parts supplied by reference TRBV28 and TRBJ2-5, is DVKVTQSSRYLVKRTGEKVFLECVQDMDHENMFWYRQDPGLGLRLIYFSYDVKMKEKGDIPEGYSVSREKKERFSLILESASTNQTSMYLCQTGTSGTSGETQYFGPGTRLLVL.

This sequence joins TRBV7-9 and TRBJ2-2; 9 bases line up with TRBD2. The CDR3 contains 17 residues. CDR1 and CDR2 from the germline V gene are SEHNR and FQNEAQ (reference sequence). Trimming took 7 bases from V and 0 from J; bases not matched to a gene: 9. The CDR3 DNA follows: TGTGCCAGCATAGGGGGAGCGGGAGGATCGAACACCGGGGAGCTGTTTTTT. Translated: CASIGGAGGSNTGELFF.

This clone was counted a single time. This sequence joins TRBV7-3 and TRBJ1-5; D may be TRBD1 (5 bases). V was pared by 4 bases and J by 5 bases, with 18 bases between. CDR1 and CDR2 (germline): SGHTA, FQGTGA. This CDR3 comprises 16 residues. This CDR3 reads CASSSRHDRVDQPQHF. Written as DNA, the CDR3 is TGTGCCAGCAGCTCCAGACACGACAGAGTAGATCAGCCCCAGCATTTT.

The gene calls are TRBV18 and TRBJ1-2, with D unclear. The CDR3 extends over 14 amino acids. CDR1 is KGHSH and CDR2 is LQKENI in the germline V gene. V was trimmed by 2 bases and J by 4 bases, leaving 11 bases between them. CDR3 loop: CASSPSRGPYGYTF. CDR3 in DNA: TGTGCCAGCTCACCATCGCGAGGTCCCTATGGCTACACCTTC.

The J gene is TRBJ2-2, the V gene TRBV9; 10 bases fit TRBD2. Germline CDR1 reads SGDLS; CDR2 reads YYNGEE. With V trimmed by 0 bases and J by 6 bases, 2 bases remained unmatched. The CDR3 has 15 residues. In DNA form, the CDR3 reads TGTGCCAGCAGCGTAGCTAGCGGGAGCGCCGGGGAGCTGTTTTTT. Residues: CASSVASGSAGELFF. The full variable domain, its missing parts supplied by reference TRBV9 and TRBJ2-2, is DSGVTQTPKHLITATGQRVTLRCSPRSGDLSVYWYQQSLDQGLQFLIQYYNGEERAKGNILERFSAQQFPDLHSELNLSSLELGDSALYFCASSVASGSAGELFFGEGSRLTVL.

This clone has only a few counts. The CDR3 sequence: CASGTVYEQYF. CDR3 nucleotide sequence: TGTGCCAGTGGGACAGTCTACGAGCAGTACTTC. The chain recombines TRBV19 with TRBJ2-7; 7 bases map to TRBD1. This CDR3 is built from 11 residues. The V gene end was trimmed by 8 bases and the J gene end by 3 bases; junction bases not matched to a gene: 1. In germline, CDR1 is LNHDA, CDR2 SQIVND (reference sequence).

The chain's CDR3 is CAVGVGGGTDTQYF. The CDR3 nucleotides are TGTGCCGTGGGCGTAGGGGGGGGGACAGATACGCAGTATTTT. This chain joins TRBV6-1 and TRBJ2-3, with a weak D call TRBD2 (7 bases). CDR1 and CDR2 from the germline V gene are MNHNS and SASEGT. This CDR3 comprises 14 residues. V lost 11 bases, J lost 3 bases, and 18 bases lay in between.

The chain recombines TRBV6-6 with TRBJ2-3, with TRBD1 as a possible D gene (7 bases). Trimming stripped 8 bases from V and 3 bases from J, with 18 bases between. There are 15 residues in the CDR3. The germline CDR1 and CDR2 sequences are MNHNY and SVGAGI (reference sequence). The CDR3 DNA is TGTGCCAGCCAGGGGGATCGGGGGAGGACAGATACGCAGTATTTT. Translating it yields CASQGDRGRTDTQYF.

The rearrangement joins TRBV19 to TRBJ2-3; 11 bases match TRBD2. The CDR3 length is 16 residues. Trimming cost V 4 bases and J 5 bases; bases outside gene matches: 8. Germline lookup yields CDR1 LNHDA and CDR2 SQIVND (reference sequence). The CDR3 reads CASSTLAGGPGDTQYF. DNA of the CDR3: TGTGCCAGTAGTACTTTAGCGGGAGGGCCAGGAGATACGCAGTATTTT.

The rearrangement links TRBV5-4 to TRBJ2-3; TRBD1 aligns across 10 bases. Trimming cost V 5 bases and J 4 bases; bases outside gene matches: 4. CDR1 and CDR2 (germline): SGHNT, YYREEE (reference sequence). The CDR3 spans 14 residues. CDR3 DNA: TGTGCCAGCAGACCGACAGGGGGCCCAGATACGCAGTATTTT. Amino acids: CASRPTGGPDTQYF.

J is TRBJ2-6 and V is TRBV27; D may be TRBD1 (6 bases). This CDR3 comprises 17 residues. V shed 0 bases and J shed 0 bases, with 9 bases lying between them. Germline CDR1 reads MNHEY; CDR2 reads SMNVEV (reference sequence). CDR3 DNA sequence: TGTGCCAGCAGTTTATCAGGGGGTCTCTCTGGGGCCAACGTCCTGACTTTC. As protein: CASSLSGGLSGANVLTF.

This chain uses TRBV15 with TRBJ2-4; TRBD2 is a possible D gene (6 bases). The CDR3 runs 18 residues. Trimming removed 0 bases at V and 0 bases at J, with 15 bases between. The germline gives CDR1 LNHNV, CDR2 YYDKDF (reference sequence). CDR3 residues: CATSREVPGELAKNIQYF. As DNA, the CDR3 is TGTGCCACCAGCAGAGAAGTCCCGGGAGAACTAGCCAAAAACATTCAGTACTTC.

Here the CDR3 DNA reads TGTGCCAGTAGTATAGATCAGTATAGGGACAGGGGGCGCTTGACCGGGGAGCTGTTTTTT. This translates into CASSIDQYRDRGRLTGELFF. V gene TRBV19 combines with J gene TRBJ2-2; 12 bases align to TRBD1. CDR1 is LNHDA and CDR2 is SQIVND in the germline V gene (reference sequence). After removal of 0 bases from V and 5 bases from J, the junction contained 13 bases not matched to a gene. The CDR3 covers 20 residues. Based on the CDR3 plus reference TRBV19 and TRBJ2-2, the full variable domain is DGGITQSPKYLFRKEGQNVTLSCEQNLNHDAMYWYRQDPGQGLRLIYYSQIVNDFQKGDIAEGYSVSREKKESFPLTVTSAQKNPTAFYLCASSIDQYRDRGRLTGELFFGEGSRLTVL.

The rearrangement uses TRBV30 and TRBJ2-1; 10 bases fit TRBD2. Germline V gene lookup returns CDR1 GTSNPN and CDR2 SVGIG (reference sequence). V lost 3 bases and J lost 9; bases outside the gene matches: 8. The CDR3 is 14 residues long. For the CDR3, the DNA is TGTGCCTGGAGAGGAACTAGCGGGATGGGTGAGCAGTTCTTC. Protein sequence: CAWRGTSGMGEQFF. Full variable domain (outside the CDR3, taken from reference TRBV30 and TRBJ2-1): SQTIHQWPATLVQPVGSPLSLECTVEGTSNPNLYWYRQAAGRGLQLLFYSVGIGQISSEVPQNLSASRPQDRQFILSSKKLLLSDSGFYLCAWRGTSGMGEQFFGPGTRLTVL.

The chain uses TRBV2 and TRBJ2-1; 8 bases match TRBD2. The V and J ends lost 6 bases and 9 bases, in that order; junction bases with no gene match: 13. The CDR3 has 15 residues. Germline CDR1 reads SNHLY; CDR2 reads FYNNEI. The CDR3 protein is CASSPRSGSTGEQFF. CDR3 nucleotide sequence: TGTGCCAGCAGCCCCCGAAGCGGGAGTACGGGTGAGCAGTTCTTC.

The V call is TRBV27, the J call TRBJ2-7; TRBD1 agrees at 10 bases. The CDR3 totals 15 residues. The germline gives CDR1 MNHEY, CDR2 SMNVEV (reference sequence). The V segment lost 3 bases and the J segment 0 bases; nucleotides outside the gene matches: 2. In DNA, the CDR3 is TGTGCCAGCAGTTTCCGGGACAGGGGCTCCTACGAGCAGTACTTC. Protein sequence: CASSFRDRGSYEQYF.

The J gene is TRBJ2-4, the V gene TRBV27; 11 bases are shared with TRBD1. The ends lost 5 bases at V and 7 bases at J; junction bases unmatched: 7. Per the germline V gene, CDR1 is MNHEY and CDR2 is SMNVEV (reference sequence). This CDR3 has 15 residues. The CDR3 DNA reads as TGTGCCAGCAGTCCGGGGACAGGGGGAGGTAACATTCAGTACTTC. It is translated as CASSPGTGGGNIQYF.

CDR3 coding DNA: TGTGCCAGCAGCGAGGGACAGGGTCGGACTAGCGGACGCAATGAGCAGTTCTTC. Residues: CASSEGQGRTSGRNEQFF. This chain joins TRBV21-1 and TRBJ2-1; the table's D call, TRBD2, was not checked against the DNA. TRBV21-1 is shown as a pseudogene. This CDR3 spans 18 amino acids.

The chain is built from TRBV5-4 and TRBJ2-3; 7 nucleotides agree with TRBD1. The length of the CDR3 is 14 residues. Germline V gene lookup returns CDR1 SGHNT and CDR2 YYREEE (reference sequence). With V trimmed by 5 bases and J by 0 bases, 3 bases remained unmatched. The CDR3 region has the DNA TGTGCCAGCAGGGGGGACAGAAGCACAGATACGCAGTATTTT. It yields the protein CASRGDRSTDTQYF.

The rearrangement uses TRBV5-1 and TRBJ2-3; 7 bases align to TRBD2. With 1 base clipped from V and 5 bases from J, the junction kept 7 bases outside the gene matches. The CDR3 runs 15 residues. CDR1 is SGHRS, CDR2 YFSETQ, per germline. Written as DNA, the CDR3 is TGCGCCAGCAGCTTGTTGGGAGGGTTGGGAGATACGCAGTATTTT. Amino acids: CASSLLGGLGDTQYF.

This clone was recorded once. This CDR3 is also generated by other DNA sequences in the sample. The V and J genes are TRBV28 and TRBJ2-3, with TRBD2 identical over 7 bases. V dropped 5 bases and J dropped 3; count of bases not matched to a gene: 5. CDR1 and CDR2 (germline): MDHEN, SYDVKM. The CDR3 consists of 14 residues. CDR3 loop: CASSLGRETDTQYF. CDR3 DNA sequence: TGTGCCAGCAGTCTCGGGCGGGAGACAGATACGCAGTATTTT.

Here the CDR3 reads CATSRDNGETQYF. Here the CDR3 DNA reads TGTGCCACCAGCAGGGATAACGGGGAGACCCAGTACTTC. This rearrangement joins TRBV15 to TRBJ2-5, with no clear D. Trimming shortened V by 3 bases and J by 5 bases, and 10 bases separated the two germline ends. The CDR3 is 13 residues long. Germline V gene lookup returns CDR1 LNHNV and CDR2 YYDKDF (reference sequence). The full variable domain, with the rest looked up from reference TRBV15 and TRBJ2-5, is DAMVIQNPRYQVTQFGKPVTLSCSQTLNHNVMYWYQQKSSQAPKLLFHYYDKDFNNEADTPDNFQSRRPNTSFCFLDIRSPGLGDTAMYLCATSRDNGETQYFGPGTRLLVL.

This clone has only one observation. The V call is TRBV5-8, the J call TRBJ2-1; 9 positions agree with TRBD1. The J segment lost 4 bases and the V segment lost 2 bases, leaving 4 bases of the junction unmatched. This CDR3 comprises 15 residues. The V gene's germline CDR1 is SGHTS and CDR2 YDEGEE. CDR3 residues: CASSLGQGTYNEQFF. DNA for the CDR3: TGTGCCAGCAGCTTAGGACAGGGGACATACAATGAGCAGTTCTTC.

J is TRBJ2-1 and V is TRBV11-2, with a weak D call TRBD2 (5 bases). In germline, CDR1 is SGHAT, CDR2 FQNNGV. This CDR3 comprises 14 residues. V lost 5 bases to trimming and J lost 9 bases, with 17 bases between them. The CDR3 DNA reads TGTGCCAGCAGCCCGGTAGGACTCTTCGTTGAGCAGTTCTTC. Its translation is CASSPVGLFVEQFF. The full variable domain, with the rest looked up from reference TRBV11-2 and TRBJ2-1, is EAGVAQSPRYKIIEKRQSVAFWCNPISGHATLYWYQQILGQGPKLLIQFQNNGVVDDSQLPKDRFSAERLKGVDSTLKIQPAKLEDSAVYLCASSPVGLFVEQFFGPGTRLTVL.

This chain joins TRBV7-9 and TRBJ2-2; no clear D gene. Trimming left V 7 bases short and J 0 bases short, with 9 bases between. CDR1 and CDR2 from the germline V gene are SEHNR and FQNEAQ (reference sequence). The CDR3 extends over 14 amino acids. The CDR3 region has the DNA TGTGCCAGCATTCAACTCACGAACACCGGGGAGCTGTTTTTT. Its protein product is CASIQLTNTGELFF.

The chain links TRBV9 to TRBJ2-1; 12 bases are shared with TRBD2. Germline V CDR1 and CDR2: SGDLS, YYNGEE. With V trimmed by 3 bases and J by 7 bases, 5 bases remained unmatched. This CDR3 comprises 15 residues. This CDR3 reads CASSGGGTSGNEQFF. The DNA for the CDR3 is TGTGCCAGCAGCGGGGGCGGGACTAGCGGGAATGAGCAGTTCTTC.

V gene TRBV7-9 combines with J gene TRBJ2-5; TRBD2 agrees at 7 bases. Trimming removed 3 bases from V and 5 bases from J; junction bases left unmatched: 9. This CDR3 is built from 15 residues. CDR1 and CDR2 (germline): SEHNR, FQNEAQ (reference sequence). The DNA for the CDR3 is TGTGCCAGCAGCTTGGATGCGGGAGTGTGGGAGACCCAGTACTTC. Its translation is CASSLDAGVWETQYF. Supplemented by reference TRBV7-9 and TRBJ2-5, the full variable domain reads DTGVSQNPRHKITKRGQNVTFRCDPISEHNRLYWYRQTLGQGPEFLTYFQNEAQLEKSRLLSDRFSAERPKGSFSTLEIQRTEQGDSAMYLCASSLDAGVWETQYFGPGTRLLVL.

The chain links TRBV5-1 to TRBJ2-3; 10 nucleotides line up with TRBD2. CDR1 is SGHRS and CDR2 is YFSETQ in the germline V gene. V trimming: 4 bases; J trimming: 2 bases; junction bases outside the gene matches: 13. The CDR3 totals 18 residues. CDR3 region: CASSLHLGLAVYTDTQYF. CDR3 in DNA: TGCGCCAGCAGCCTCCACCTTGGACTAGCGGTATACACAGATACGCAGTATTTT.

The gene calls are TRBV19 and TRBJ2-2; the D gene is possibly TRBD2 (5 bases). With 3 bases removed from V and 4 bases from J, the gap between germline ends came to 15 bases. The CDR3 spans 16 residues. The germline V gene has CDR1 LNHDA and CDR2 SQIVND (reference sequence). CDR3 loop: CASSIATSARTGELFF. CDR3 in DNA: TGTGCCAGTAGTATTGCCACTAGTGCGCGCACCGGGGAGCTGTTTTTT. Full variable domain (rest looked up from reference TRBV19 and TRBJ2-2): DGGITQSPKYLFRKEGQNVTLSCEQNLNHDAMYWYRQDPGQGLRLIYYSQIVNDFQKGDIAEGYSVSREKKESFPLTVTSAQKNPTAFYLCASSIATSARTGELFFGEGSRLTVL.